One sample yielded the 22 T cell receptor beta chains listed below, sequenced in a study of Ad26.COV2.S vaccination and SARS-CoV-2 variants. The sample's treatment: around 19 received Ad26.COV2.S at low or high dose, single or two shots; about 5 received placebo; per-sample allocation not given. Sample collection was performed on day 63 after the first vaccine or placebo injection. Generated by immunoSEQ multiplex PCR, the TCRdb table keeps only in-frame clones and is missing some. The table lists under 250,000 clones, around 88% of them singletons. The material was peripheral blood, obtained in a trial of Ad26.COV2.S vaccine versus placebo. The receptors originated from a person aged 18-65 years who received the Ad26.COV2.S COVID-19 vaccine or a placebo.

This clone was observed a few times. J is TRBJ2-7 and V is TRBV7-8; no firm D call. Looked up from germline, CDR1 is SGHVS and CDR2 is FQNEAQ. Trimming took off 2 bases at V and 7 bases at J, with 12 bases between the two ends. This CDR3 has 13 residues. For the CDR3, the DNA is TGTGCCAGCAGCTTACTCCCGGCTCGTGAGCAGTACGTC. Translation: CASSLLPAREQYV.

V usage is TRBV7-2 and J usage is TRBJ1-2; 11 bases fit TRBD1. The CDR3 is 13 residues long. The germline V gene encodes CDR1 SGHTA and CDR2 FQGNSA. V was pared by 5 bases and J by 6 bases, with 2 bases of the junction left unmatched. The CDR3 region is CASSGQGADGYTF. CDR3 nucleotides: TGTGCCAGCAGCGGACAGGGGGCTGATGGCTACACCTTC. The full variable domain, in which reference TRBV7-2 and TRBJ1-2 provide the parts outside the CDR3, is GAGVSQSPSNKVTEKGKDVELRCDPISGHTALYWYRQSLGQGLEFLIYFQGNSAPDKSGLPSDRFSAERTGGSVSTLTIQRTQQEDSAVYLCASSGQGADGYTFGSGTRLTVV.

The rearrangement joins TRBV7-2 to TRBJ2-1, with D uncertain. Looked up from germline, CDR1 is SGHTA and CDR2 is FQGNSA. Trimming left V 0 bases short and J 6 bases short, with 6 bases between. The CDR3 has 13 residues. The CDR3 here is CASSLARVNEQFF. CDR3 coding DNA: TGTGCCAGCAGCTTAGCAAGAGTCAATGAGCAGTTCTTC.

The table lists this clone with a count of one. CDR3 sequence reads: CASSLKWGETQYF. The CDR3 nucleotides are TGTGCCAGCAGCTTAAAGTGGGGGGAGACCCAGTACTTC. V and J are TRBV7-2 and TRBJ2-5; D might be TRBD1 or TRBD2, each matching 5 bases. The length of the CDR3 is 13 residues. The ends were cut back, 2 bases at V and 5 bases at J, with 9 bases in the middle. Germline V lookup: CDR1 SGHTA, CDR2 FQGNSA.

The chain's CDR3 is CASSLASYTDTQYF. CDR3 nucleotides: TGTGCCAGCAGCTTAGCGAGCTACACAGATACGCAGTATTTT. The genes are TRBV7-2 and TRBJ2-3, with unresolved D. CDR3 length equals 14 residues. Between the trimmed V and J ends, which lost 0 bases and 2 bases, there was a span of 6 bases. Germline CDR1 is SGHTA and CDR2 is FQGNSA.

The chain couples TRBV9 to TRBJ2-3; TRBD2 aligns across 12 bases. The CDR3 length is 17 residues. V was pared by 3 bases and J by 5 bases, with 10 bases of the junction left unmatched. CDR1 and CDR2 (germline): SGDLS, YYNGEE. This chain's CDR3 is CASSDRHLAGGGDTQYF. CDR3 nucleotides: TGTGCCAGCAGCGACCGCCATCTAGCGGGAGGGGGAGATACGCAGTATTTT.

This clone is a singleton in its sample. The gene calls are TRBV5-1 and TRBJ1-5; perhaps TRBD1 as D (6 bases). Germline CDR1 is SGHRS and CDR2 is YFSETQ. The ends were cut back, 4 bases at V and 3 bases at J, with 11 bases in the middle. This CDR3 region has 14 residues. The CDR3: CASSPGQNNQPQHF. The CDR3 DNA sequence: TGCGCCAGCAGCCCCGGACAGAACAATCAGCCCCAGCATTTT.

The chain combines TRBV11-2 with TRBJ2-1; weak D call: TRBD2 (5 bases). CDR3 length equals 17 residues. The V and J ends lost 0 bases and 0 bases respectively, with 12 bases between them. CDR1 SGHAT and CDR2 FQNNGV come from the germline V gene. The CDR3 DNA reads TGTGCCAGCAGCTTAGATCGGTGGGAGAGCTCCTACAATGAGCAGTTCTTC. Its protein is CASSLDRWESSYNEQFF. Together with reference TRBV11-2 and TRBJ2-1, the CDR3 gives the full variable domain: EAGVAQSPRYKIIEKRQSVAFWCNPISGHATLYWYQQILGQGPKLLIQFQNNGVVDDSQLPKDRFSAERLKGVDSTLKIQPAKLEDSAVYLCASSLDRWESSYNEQFFGPGTRLTVL.

The chain joins TRBV19 to TRBJ2-2; weak D call: TRBD2 (7 bases). The germline V and J ends were trimmed by 8 bases and 7 bases, with 20 bases remaining between them. From germline, CDR1 is LNHDA and CDR2 SQIVND (reference sequence). The CDR3 totals 15 residues. CDR3 sequence (DNA): TGTGCCAGTTCTCCCGGGGGGCGGAATTACGGGGAGCTGTTTTTT. This codes for CASSPGGRNYGELFF. Together with reference TRBV19 and TRBJ2-2, the CDR3 gives the full variable domain: DGGITQSPKYLFRKEGQNVTLSCEQNLNHDAMYWYRQDPGQGLRLIYYSQIVNDFQKGDIAEGYSVSREKKESFPLTVTSAQKNPTAFYLCASSPGGRNYGELFFGEGSRLTVL.

This rearrangement joins TRBV29-1 to TRBJ2-7, with a weak D call TRBD1 (7 bases). V lost 3 bases and J lost 5, with 14 bases in between. Germline V gene lookup returns CDR1 SQVTM and CDR2 ANQGSEA. The CDR3 totals 13 residues. CDR3 amino acids: CSVDAQGGNEQYF. CDR3 in DNA: TGCAGCGTTGATGCCCAGGGGGGAAACGAGCAGTACTTC.

The CDR3 reads CASSIGLAGVYEQYF. The DNA of the CDR3 is TGTGCCAGCAGCATAGGACTAGCGGGGGTCTACGAGCAGTACTTC. The chain is built from TRBV7-2 and TRBJ2-7, with 13 bases matching TRBD2. CDR1 and CDR2 from the germline V gene are SGHTA and FQGNSA. V shed 5 bases and J 3 bases; nucleotides not matched to a gene: 4. The CDR3 extends over 15 amino acids.

The chain employs TRBV11-2 and TRBJ2-1; no definite D call. V was clipped by 7 bases and J by 0 bases, with 10 bases between them. CDR3 size: 14 residues. CDR1 and CDR2 (germline): SGHAT, FQNNGV. For the CDR3, the DNA is TGTGCCAGCACTGAATACAACTCCTACAATGAGCAGTTCTTC. It is translated as CASTEYNSYNEQFF.

The rearrangement joins TRBV6-6 to TRBJ2-7; unclear D gene. Germline loops: CDR1 MNHNY, CDR2 SVGAGI (reference sequence). The CDR3 sequence is 14 residues long. CDR3: CASSYQSGTYEQYV. Written as DNA, the CDR3 is TGTGCCAGTAGTTACCAGTCAGGTACCTACGAGCAGTACGTC.

On this clone itself: Other DNA sequences from this sample encode an identical CDR3 as well. The V call is TRBV9, the J call TRBJ2-1; 8 positions match TRBD2. V was pared by 0 bases and J by 4 bases, with 3 bases of the junction left unmatched. This CDR3 region has 15 residues. Germline V gene lookup returns CDR1 SGDLS and CDR2 YYNGEE. DNA for the CDR3: TGTGCCAGCAGCGTAGGCGGGGGGCCTTACAATGAGCAGTTCTTC. Its protein product is CASSVGGGPYNEQFF. Complete variable domain (other parts from reference TRBV9 and TRBJ2-1): DSGVTQTPKHLITATGQRVTLRCSPRSGDLSVYWYQQSLDQGLQFLIQYYNGEERAKGNILERFSAQQFPDLHSELNLSSLELGDSALYFCASSVGGGPYNEQFFGPGTRLTVL.

The genes are TRBV7-2 and TRBJ2-5, with a weak D call TRBD1 (8 bases). Deletions cut 6 bases from V and 5 bases from J, with 13 bases between. The CDR3 is 13 residues long. From germline, CDR1 is SGHTA and CDR2 FQGNSA. CDR3 residues: CASSGQGGETQYF. CDR3 in DNA: TGTGCCAGCAGTGGACAGGGAGGGGAGACCCAGTACTTC.

This chain joins TRBV6-5 and TRBJ1-4, with D maybe TRBD1 (5 bases). Germline values: CDR1 MNHEY, CDR2 SVGAGI. V lost 4 bases, J lost 4 bases, and 16 bases lay in between. There are 16 residues in the CDR3. Here the CDR3 reads CASSFGDKGNNEKLFF. In DNA form, the CDR3 reads TGTGCCAGCAGTTTCGGGGATAAGGGGAATAATGAAAAACTGTTTTTT.

The rearrangement links TRBV7-9 to TRBJ1-4; tentative D call: TRBD1 (5 bases). V was trimmed by 3 bases and J by 7 bases, leaving 12 bases between them. This CDR3 comprises 14 residues. Germline V gene sequence: CDR1 SEHNR, CDR2 FQNEAQ (reference sequence). CDR3 sequence (DNA): TGTGCCAGCAGCTTCATCGGGACGGCTGAAAAACTGTTTTTT. Encoded protein: CASSFIGTAEKLFF.

The J gene is TRBJ2-1, the V gene TRBV10-3, with D tentatively TRBD1 (6 bases). The CDR3 has 16 amino acids. Trimming stripped 0 bases from V and 1 base from J, with 10 bases between. The germline V gene encodes CDR1 ENHRY and CDR2 SYGVKD. CDR3 nucleotide sequence: TGTGCCATCAGTGAGTCTGACAGGCGGTCCTACAATGAGCAGTTCTTC. Protein product: CAISESDRRSYNEQFF.

The rearrangement joins TRBV7-8 to TRBJ2-5; the D is unclear. Germline V gives CDR1 SGHVS, CDR2 FQNEAQ. This CDR3 contains 12 residues. The V and J ends lost 5 bases and 9 bases respectively, with 13 bases between them. The CDR3 loop is CASSPRLKAQYF. The CDR3 DNA reads as TGTGCCAGCAGCCCCCGATTGAAGGCCCAGTACTTC.

The chain joins TRBV7-6 to TRBJ2-2, with D tentatively TRBD2 (5 bases). Trimming removed 4 bases from V and 6 bases from J, with 12 bases in between. Looked up from germline, CDR1 is SGHVS and CDR2 is FNYEAQ. The CDR3 is 14 residues long. In DNA form, the CDR3 reads TGTGCCAGCAGCTACGGACCCGGGGCCGGGGAGCTGTTTTTT. Encoded protein: CASSYGPGAGELFF.

V usage is TRBV3-1 (or the pseudogene TRBV3-2) and J usage is TRBJ2-7, with D perhaps assigned TRBD1 or TRBD2 (5 bases each). V lost 4 bases and J lost 3, with 13 bases in between. The length of the CDR3 is 14 residues. Germline V gene sequence: CDR1 LGHDT, CDR2 YNNKEL (reference sequence). As DNA, the CDR3 is TGTGCCAGCAGCCCAGGGACGTCTAGCTACGAGCAGTACTTC. Its protein is CASSPGTSSYEQYF.

This chain uses TRBV30 with TRBJ2-5, with 8 nucleotides matching TRBD1. Germline CDR1 is GTSNPN and CDR2 is SVGIG (reference sequence). Unmatched junction bases numbered 7, after V lost 2 bases and J lost 5 bases. This CDR3 comprises 14 residues. The CDR3 DNA reads TGTGCCTGGAGTATGACAGGGGCGGGGGAGACCCAGTACTTC. Protein product: CAWSMTGAGETQYF.